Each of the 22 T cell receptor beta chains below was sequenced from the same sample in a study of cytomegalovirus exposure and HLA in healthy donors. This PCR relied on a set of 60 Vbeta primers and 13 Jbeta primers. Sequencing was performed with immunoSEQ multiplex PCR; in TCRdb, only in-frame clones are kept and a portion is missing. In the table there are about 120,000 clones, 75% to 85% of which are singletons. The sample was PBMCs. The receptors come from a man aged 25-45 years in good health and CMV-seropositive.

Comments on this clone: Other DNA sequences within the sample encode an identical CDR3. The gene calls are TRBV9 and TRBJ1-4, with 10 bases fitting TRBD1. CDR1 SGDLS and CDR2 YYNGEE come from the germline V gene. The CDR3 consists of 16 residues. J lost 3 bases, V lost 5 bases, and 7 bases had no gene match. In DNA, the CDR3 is TGTGCCAGCAGTCTGGGACAGGGGTTTTCTAATGAAAAACTGTTTTTT. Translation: CASSLGQGFSNEKLFF.

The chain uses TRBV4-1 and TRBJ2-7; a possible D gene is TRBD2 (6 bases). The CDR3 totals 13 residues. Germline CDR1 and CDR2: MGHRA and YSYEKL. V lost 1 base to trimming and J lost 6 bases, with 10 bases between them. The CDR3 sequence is CASSQVGGAEQYF. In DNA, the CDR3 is TGCGCCAGCAGCCAAGTGGGAGGCGCCGAGCAGTACTTC.

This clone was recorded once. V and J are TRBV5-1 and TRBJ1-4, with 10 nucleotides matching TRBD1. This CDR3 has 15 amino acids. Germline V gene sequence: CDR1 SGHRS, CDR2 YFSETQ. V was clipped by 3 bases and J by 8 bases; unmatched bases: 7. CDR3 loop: CASSSTGTGEEKLFF. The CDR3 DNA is TGCGCCAGCAGCTCCACCGGGACAGGGGAAGAAAAACTGTTTTTT.

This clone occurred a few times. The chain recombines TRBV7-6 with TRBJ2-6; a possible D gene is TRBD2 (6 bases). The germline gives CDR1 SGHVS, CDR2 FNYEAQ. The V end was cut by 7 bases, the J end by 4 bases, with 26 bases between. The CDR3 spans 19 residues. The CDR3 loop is CASKLSPGAERTGANVLTF. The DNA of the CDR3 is TGTGCCAGCAAGCTCTCACCGGGAGCCGAAAGGACGGGGGCCAACGTCCTGACTTTC.

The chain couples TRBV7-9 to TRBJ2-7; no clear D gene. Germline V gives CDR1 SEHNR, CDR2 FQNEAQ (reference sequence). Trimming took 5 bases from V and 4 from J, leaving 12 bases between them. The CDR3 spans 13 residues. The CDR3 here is CASSPSTGYEQYF. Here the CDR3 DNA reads TGTGCCAGCAGCCCCTCCACGGGTTACGAGCAGTACTTC. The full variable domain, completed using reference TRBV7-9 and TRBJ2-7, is DTGVSQNPRHKITKRGQNVTFRCDPISEHNRLYWYRQTLGQGPEFLTYFQNEAQLEKSRLLSDRFSAERPKGSFSTLEIQRTEQGDSAMYLCASSPSTGYEQYFGPGTRLTVT.

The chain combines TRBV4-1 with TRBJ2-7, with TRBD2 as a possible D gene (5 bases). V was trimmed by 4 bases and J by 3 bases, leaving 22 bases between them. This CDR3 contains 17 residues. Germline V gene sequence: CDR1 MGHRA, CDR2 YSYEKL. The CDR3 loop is CASSPGAGRSGYYEQYF. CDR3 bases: TGCGCCAGCAGCCCAGGTGCGGGTCGGTCAGGATACTACGAGCAGTACTTC.

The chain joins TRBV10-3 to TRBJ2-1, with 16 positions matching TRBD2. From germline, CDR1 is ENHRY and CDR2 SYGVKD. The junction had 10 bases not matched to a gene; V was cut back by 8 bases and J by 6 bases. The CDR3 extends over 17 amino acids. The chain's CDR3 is CAIRIGTSGGAGNEQFF. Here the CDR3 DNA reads TGTGCCATCCGGATAGGGACTAGCGGGGGGGCAGGCAATGAGCAGTTCTTC.

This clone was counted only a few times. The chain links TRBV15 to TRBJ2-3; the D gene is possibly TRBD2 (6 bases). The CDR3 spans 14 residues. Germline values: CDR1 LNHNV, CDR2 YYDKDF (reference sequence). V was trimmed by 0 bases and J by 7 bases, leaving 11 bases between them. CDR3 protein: CATSREVADHTQYF. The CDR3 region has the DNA TGTGCCACCAGCAGAGAGGTAGCGGATCATACGCAGTATTTT.

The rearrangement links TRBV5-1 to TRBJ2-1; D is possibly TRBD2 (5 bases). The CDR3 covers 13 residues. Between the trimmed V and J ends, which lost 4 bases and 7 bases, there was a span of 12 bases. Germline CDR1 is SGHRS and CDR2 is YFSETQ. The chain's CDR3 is CASSDARANEQFF. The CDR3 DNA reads TGCGCCAGCAGCGACGCGAGGGCGAATGAGCAGTTCTTC.

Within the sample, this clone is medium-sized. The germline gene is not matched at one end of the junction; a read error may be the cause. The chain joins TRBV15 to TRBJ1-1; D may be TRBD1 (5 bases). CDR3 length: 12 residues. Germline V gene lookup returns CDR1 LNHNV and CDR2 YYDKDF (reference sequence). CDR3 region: CATSPQGRGITF. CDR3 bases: TGTGCCACCAGCCCGCAAGGGAGGGGAATTACCTTT.

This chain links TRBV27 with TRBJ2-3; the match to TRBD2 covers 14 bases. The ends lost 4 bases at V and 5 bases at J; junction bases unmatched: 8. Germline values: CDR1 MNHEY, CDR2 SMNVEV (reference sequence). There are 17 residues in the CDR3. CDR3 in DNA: TGTGCCAGCAGTTACCGAAGACTAGCGGGGGGGCTAGATACGCAGTATTTT. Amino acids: CASSYRRLAGGLDTQYF.

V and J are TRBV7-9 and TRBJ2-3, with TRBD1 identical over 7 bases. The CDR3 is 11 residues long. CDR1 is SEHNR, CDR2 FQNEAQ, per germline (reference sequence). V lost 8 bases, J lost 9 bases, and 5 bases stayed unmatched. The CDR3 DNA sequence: TGTGCCAGCGGGGACAGTACGACGCAGTATTTT. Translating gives CASGDSTTQYF.

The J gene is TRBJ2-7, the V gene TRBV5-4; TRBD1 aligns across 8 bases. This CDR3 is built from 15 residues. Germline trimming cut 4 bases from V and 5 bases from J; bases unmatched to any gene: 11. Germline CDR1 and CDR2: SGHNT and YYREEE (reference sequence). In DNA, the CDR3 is TGTGCCAGCAGCCAAGGACAGGGATTAGGGAACGAGCAGTACTTC. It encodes CASSQGQGLGNEQYF.

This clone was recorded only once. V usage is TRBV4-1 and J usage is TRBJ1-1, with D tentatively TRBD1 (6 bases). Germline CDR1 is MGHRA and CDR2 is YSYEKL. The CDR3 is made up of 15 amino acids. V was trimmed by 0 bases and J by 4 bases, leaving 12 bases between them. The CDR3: CASSQESGVSTEAFF. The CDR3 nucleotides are TGCGCCAGCAGCCAAGAGTCAGGGGTGTCCACTGAAGCTTTCTTT.

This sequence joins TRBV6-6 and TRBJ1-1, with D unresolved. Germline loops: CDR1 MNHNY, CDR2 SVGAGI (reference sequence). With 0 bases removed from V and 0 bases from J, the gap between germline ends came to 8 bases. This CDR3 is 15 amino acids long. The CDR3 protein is CASSYSVAMNTEAFF. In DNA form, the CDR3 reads TGTGCCAGCAGTTACTCTGTCGCGATGAACACTGAAGCTTTCTTT.

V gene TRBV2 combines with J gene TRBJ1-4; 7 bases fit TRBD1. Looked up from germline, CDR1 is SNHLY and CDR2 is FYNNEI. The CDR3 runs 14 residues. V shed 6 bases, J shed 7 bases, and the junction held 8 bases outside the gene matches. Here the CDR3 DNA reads TGTGCCAGCAGAACACAGGGGCTGAGTGAAAAACTGTTTTTT. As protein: CASRTQGLSEKLFF.

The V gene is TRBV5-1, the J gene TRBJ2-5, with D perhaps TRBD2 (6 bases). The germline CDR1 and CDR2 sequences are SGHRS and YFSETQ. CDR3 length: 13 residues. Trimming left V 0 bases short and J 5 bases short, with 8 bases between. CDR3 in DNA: TGCGCCAGCAGCTTGGGCCGGGGGGAGACCCAGTACTTC. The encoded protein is CASSLGRGETQYF. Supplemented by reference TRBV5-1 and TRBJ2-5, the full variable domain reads KAGVTQTPRYLIKTRGQQVTLSCSPISGHRSVSWYQQTPGQGLQFLFEYFSETQRNKGNFPGRFSGRQFSNSRSEMNVSTLELGDSALYLCASSLGRGETQYFGPGTRLLVL.

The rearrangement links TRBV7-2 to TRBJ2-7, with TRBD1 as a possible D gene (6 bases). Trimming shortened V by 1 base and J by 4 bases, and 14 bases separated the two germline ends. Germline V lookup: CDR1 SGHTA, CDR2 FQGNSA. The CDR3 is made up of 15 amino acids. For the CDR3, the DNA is TGTGCCAGCAGCTTAGGTGGGGGCGCAGGGTACGAGCAGTACTTC. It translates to CASSLGGGAGYEQYF.

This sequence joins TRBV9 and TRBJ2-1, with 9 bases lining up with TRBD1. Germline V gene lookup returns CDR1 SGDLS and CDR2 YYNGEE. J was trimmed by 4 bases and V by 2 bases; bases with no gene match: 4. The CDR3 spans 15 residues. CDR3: CASSVGTGSYNEQFF. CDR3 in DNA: TGTGCCAGCAGCGTGGGGACAGGGAGTTACAATGAGCAGTTCTTC.

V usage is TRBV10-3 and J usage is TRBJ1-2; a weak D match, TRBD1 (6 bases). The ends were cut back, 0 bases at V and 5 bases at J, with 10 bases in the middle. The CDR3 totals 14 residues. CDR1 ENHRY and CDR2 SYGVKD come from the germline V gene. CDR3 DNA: TGTGCCATCAGTGAGTCGAGGGGGAGTTATGGCTACACCTTC. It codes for CAISESRGSYGYTF.

CDR3 coding DNA: TGTGCCAGCAGCTTCCGGGGAACATCCTACGAGCAGTACTTC. Its protein is CASSFRGTSYEQYF. The chain carries TRBV13 and TRBJ2-7; D possibly corresponds to TRBD2 (5 bases). V gave up 3 bases and J gave up 1 base, with 10 bases separating them. Per the germline V gene, CDR1 is PRHDT and CDR2 is FYEKMQ (reference sequence). The CDR3 length is 14 residues.

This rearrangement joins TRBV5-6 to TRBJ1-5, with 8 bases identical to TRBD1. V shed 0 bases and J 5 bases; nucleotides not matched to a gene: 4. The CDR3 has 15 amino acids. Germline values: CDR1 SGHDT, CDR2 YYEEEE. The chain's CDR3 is CASSLDGTGDQPQHF. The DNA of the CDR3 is TGTGCCAGCAGCTTGGACGGGACAGGTGATCAGCCCCAGCATTTT.